This TCR beta chain emerged from a study of T cells after yellow fever vaccination. General observations from the study: Reappearing after the booster were most of the clones from primary vaccination (around 95% CD4, 88% CD8). Overlap between CD4 and CD8 compartments was detected for a small share of clonotypes. Weaker overall was a secondary response that nonetheless peaked faster, on day 5 versus 15.

This clonotype appeared a few times. Generation of TCR cDNA used 5'RACE template switching (which added a universal primer site and UMIs). One entry per CDR3 protein results from TCRdb running MiXCR on the 5' RACE reads. The data show about 85,000 distinct CDR3 sequences, roughly 14% seen once. The V gene lost 2 bases and the J gene lost 0 bases, with 10 bases spanning the gap. CDR1 and CDR2 from the germline V gene are SGHRS and YFSETQ. This CDR3 is 15 amino acids long. The sequencing here drew on CD8+ T cells not binding an NS4B(214-222) dextramer, sorted from PBMCs, taken approximately 22 days after the first yellow fever vaccination. The TCR sequence derives from a man between 18 and 29 years old who received the YFV17D yellow fever vaccine. The gene calls are TRBV5-1 and TRBJ2-3; maybe TRBD2 (6 bases). CDR3 loop: CASSFGTGSTDTQYF. The CDR3 DNA follows: TGCGCCAGCAGCTTCGGGACTGGAAGCACAGATACGCAGTATTTT.